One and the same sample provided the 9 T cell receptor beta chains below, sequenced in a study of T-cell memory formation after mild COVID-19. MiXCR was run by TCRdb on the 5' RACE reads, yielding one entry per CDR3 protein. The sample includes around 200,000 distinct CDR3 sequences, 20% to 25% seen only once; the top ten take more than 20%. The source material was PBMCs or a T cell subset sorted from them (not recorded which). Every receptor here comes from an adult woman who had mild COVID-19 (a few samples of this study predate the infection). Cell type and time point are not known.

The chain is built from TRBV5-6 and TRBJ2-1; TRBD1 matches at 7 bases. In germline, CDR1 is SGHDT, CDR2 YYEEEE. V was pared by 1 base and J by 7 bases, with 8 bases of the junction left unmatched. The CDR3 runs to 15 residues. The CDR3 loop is CASSLRGRRLNEQFF. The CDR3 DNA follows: TGTGCCAGCAGCTTGAGGGGGCGCCGTTTGAATGAGCAGTTCTTC.

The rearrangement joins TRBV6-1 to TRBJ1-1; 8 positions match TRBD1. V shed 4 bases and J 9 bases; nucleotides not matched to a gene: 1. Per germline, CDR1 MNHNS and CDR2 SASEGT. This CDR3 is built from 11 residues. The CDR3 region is CASSGQGKAFF. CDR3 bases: TGTGCCAGCAGTGGACAGGGGAAAGCTTTCTTT.

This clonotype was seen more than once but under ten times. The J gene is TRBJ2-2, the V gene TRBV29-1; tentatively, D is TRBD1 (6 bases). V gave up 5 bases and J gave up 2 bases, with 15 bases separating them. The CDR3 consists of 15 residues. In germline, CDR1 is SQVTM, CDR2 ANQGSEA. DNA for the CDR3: TGCAGCGTTCGTCAGGACAGACGAAACACCGGGGAGCTGTTTTTT. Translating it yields CSVRQDRRNTGELFF.

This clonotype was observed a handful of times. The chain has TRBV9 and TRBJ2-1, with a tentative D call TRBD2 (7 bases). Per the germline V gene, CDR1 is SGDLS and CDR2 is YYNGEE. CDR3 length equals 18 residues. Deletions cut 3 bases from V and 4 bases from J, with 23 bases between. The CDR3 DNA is TGTGCCAGCAGCGAACATTTAGGGGGGGGCACTAGATACAATGAGCAGTTCTTC. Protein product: CASSEHLGGGTRYNEQFF.

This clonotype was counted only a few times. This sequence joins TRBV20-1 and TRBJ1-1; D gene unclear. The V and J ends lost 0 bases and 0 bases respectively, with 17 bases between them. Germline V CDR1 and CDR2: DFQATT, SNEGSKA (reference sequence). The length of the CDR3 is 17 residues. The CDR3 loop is CSARDWDQPRMNTEAFF. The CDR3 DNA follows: TGCAGTGCTAGAGATTGGGATCAGCCAAGAATGAACACTGAAGCTTTCTTT.

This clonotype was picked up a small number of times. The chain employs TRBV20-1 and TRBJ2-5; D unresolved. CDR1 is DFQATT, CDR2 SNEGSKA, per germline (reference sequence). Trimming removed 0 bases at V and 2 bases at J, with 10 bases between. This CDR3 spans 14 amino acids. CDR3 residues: CSARDRARQETQYF. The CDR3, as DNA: TGCAGTGCTAGAGATAGGGCTAGGCAAGAGACCCAGTACTTC.

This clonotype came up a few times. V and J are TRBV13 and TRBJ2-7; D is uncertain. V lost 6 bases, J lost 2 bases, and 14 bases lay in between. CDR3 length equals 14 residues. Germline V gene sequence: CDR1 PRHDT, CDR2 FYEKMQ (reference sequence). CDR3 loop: CASRQIGFPYEQYF. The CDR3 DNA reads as TGTGCCAGCAGACAAATCGGATTCCCCTACGAGCAGTACTTC.

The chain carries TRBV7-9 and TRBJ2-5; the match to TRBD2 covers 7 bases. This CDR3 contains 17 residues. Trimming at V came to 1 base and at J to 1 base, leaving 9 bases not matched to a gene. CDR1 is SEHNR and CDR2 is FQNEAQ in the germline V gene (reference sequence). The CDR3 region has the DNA TGTGCCAGCAGCTTAGGGACTAGATACCGGGCCCAAGAGACCCAGTACTTC. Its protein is CASSLGTRYRAQETQYF.

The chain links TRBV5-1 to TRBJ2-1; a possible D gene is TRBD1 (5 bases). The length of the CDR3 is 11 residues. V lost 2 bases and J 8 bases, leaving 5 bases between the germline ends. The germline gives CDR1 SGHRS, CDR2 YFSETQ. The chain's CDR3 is CASSFRDEQFF. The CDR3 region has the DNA TGCGCCAGCAGCTTCAGGGATGAGCAGTTCTTC.